The entry below describes one TCR beta chain. This entry is derived from a study of blood T cells in healthy people across ages. The V end lost 1 base, the J end lost 1 base, and 10 bases lay between the germline ends. The CDR3 is made up of 14 amino acids. In germline, CDR1 is DFQATT, CDR2 SNEGSKA (reference sequence). Through a sample-barcoded 5' primer and a J-beta primer mix, a second PCR was run for about 7 to 12 cycles. TCRdb passed the 5' RACE reads through MiXCR, listing each CDR3 protein once. The data hold around 1,000,000 distinct CDR3 sequences, with roughly 24% observed a single time. This same sample was also taken into another study, of T cells of mothers and their children. From that second work: All donors were healthy and Caucasian; they were a few mothers and their six children. It was related mother-child pairs that showed slightly higher overlap than unrelated pairs, without reaching significance.

V is TRBV20-1 and J is TRBJ1-1; D not certain. This receptor was obtained from a girl aged 2 to 10 in good health. Material for sequencing was blood. Here the CDR3 DNA reads TGCAGTGCTAGAGGGGTTCCCGGGAACACTGAAGCTTTCTTT. It codes for CSARGVPGNTEAFF.